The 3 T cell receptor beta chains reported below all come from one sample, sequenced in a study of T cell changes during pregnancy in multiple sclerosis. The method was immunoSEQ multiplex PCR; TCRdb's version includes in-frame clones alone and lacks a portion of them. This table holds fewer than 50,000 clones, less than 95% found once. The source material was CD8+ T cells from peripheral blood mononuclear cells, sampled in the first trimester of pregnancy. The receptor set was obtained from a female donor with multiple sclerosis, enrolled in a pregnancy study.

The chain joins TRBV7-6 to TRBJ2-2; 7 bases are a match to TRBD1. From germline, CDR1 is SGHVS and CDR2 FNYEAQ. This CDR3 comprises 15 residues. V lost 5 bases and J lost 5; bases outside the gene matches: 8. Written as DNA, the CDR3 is TGTGCCAGCAGCCAGAGACAGGGAAGAACCGGGGAGCTGTTTTTT. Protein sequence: CASSQRQGRTGELFF.

CDR3 sequence (DNA): TGTGCCAGCAGTTCCTCCGACAGGGGCTATGGGGCCAACGTCCTGACTTTC. This gives the protein CASSSSDRGYGANVLTF. This chain uses TRBV27 with TRBJ2-6; 8 nucleotides line up with TRBD1. The CDR3 totals 17 residues. Trimming cost V 4 bases and J 3 bases; bases outside gene matches: 8. CDR1 is MNHEY and CDR2 is SMNVEV in the germline V gene (reference sequence).

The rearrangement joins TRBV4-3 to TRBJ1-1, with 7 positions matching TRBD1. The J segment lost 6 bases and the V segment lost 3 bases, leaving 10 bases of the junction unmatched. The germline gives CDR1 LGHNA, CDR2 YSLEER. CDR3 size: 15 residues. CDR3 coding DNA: TGCGCCAGCAGCCAGTACACAGGGGATGGTGCTGAAGCTTTCTTT. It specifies CASSQYTGDGAEAFF.